These 22 T cell receptor beta chains originate from one sample sequenced in a study of T-cell memory formation after mild COVID-19. MiXCR, run by TCRdb on the 5' RACE reads, gives a single entry per CDR3 protein. This table holds about 320,000 distinct CDR3 sequences, over 11% found once. Sequences were obtained from PBMCs or a T cell subset sorted from them (not recorded which). The source is a man aged 18 to 30 who had mild COVID-19 (a few samples of this study predate the infection). Cell type and time point are not known.

The table lists this clonotype with a few counts. This sequence joins TRBV9 and TRBJ2-7, with D perhaps given as TRBD1 or TRBD2 (5 bases each). This CDR3 comprises 15 residues. The germline V and J ends were trimmed by 0 bases and 0 bases, with 10 bases remaining between them. In germline, CDR1 is SGDLS, CDR2 YYNGEE. The CDR3: CASSVGGTHSYEQYF. CDR3 in DNA: TGTGCCAGCAGCGTAGGGGGGACCCACTCCTACGAGCAGTACTTC.

V usage is TRBV7-9 and J usage is TRBJ2-5, with TRBD1 as a possible D gene (5 bases). The CDR3 contains 14 residues. The V end was cut by 4 bases, the J end by 2 bases, with 11 bases between. Germline V CDR1 and CDR2: SEHNR, FQNEAQ (reference sequence). The CDR3 sequence is CASSSRQLQETQYF. DNA for the CDR3: TGTGCCAGCAGCTCCCGACAGTTACAAGAGACCCAGTACTTC. Using reference TRBV7-9 and TRBJ2-5 for the parts outside the CDR3, the full variable domain is DTGVSQNPRHKITKRGQNVTFRCDPISEHNRLYWYRQTLGQGPEFLTYFQNEAQLEKSRLLSDRFSAERPKGSFSTLEIQRTEQGDSAMYLCASSSRQLQETQYFGPGTRLLVL.

In its sample, this clonotype was seen a few times. The V gene is TRBV7-2, the J gene TRBJ2-3; TRBD2 agrees at 11 bases. This CDR3 is 18 amino acids long. V lost 1 base and J lost 2; bases outside the gene matches: 8. Germline V gives CDR1 SGHTA, CDR2 FQGNSA. The CDR3 here is CASSLVSGGASDTDTQYF. The CDR3 DNA follows: TGTGCCAGCAGCTTAGTTAGCGGGGGGGCAAGTGACACAGATACGCAGTATTTT.

This clonotype was counted at least ten times. The V and J genes are TRBV5-1 and TRBJ2-7, with a possible D match to TRBD2 (5 bases). CDR1 is SGHRS and CDR2 is YFSETQ in the germline V gene. V lost 5 bases and J 0 bases, leaving 15 bases between the germline ends. The CDR3 contains 15 residues. The CDR3 region is CASRKDGRGSYEQYV. CDR3 sequence (DNA): TGCGCCAGCAGAAAAGACGGACGGGGCTCCTACGAGCAGTACGTC.

The chain combines TRBV10-2 with TRBJ1-1; D gene unclear. The CDR3 has 11 residues. V lost 1 base and J lost 8, with 5 bases in between. The V gene's germline CDR1 is WSHSY and CDR2 SAAADI. CDR3 nucleotides: TGCGCCAGCAGTGAGTTCCGGGAAGCTTTCTTT. Amino acid sequence: CASSEFREAFF.

CDR3 protein: CASSWTVPEANVLTF. The CDR3 nucleotides read TGTGCCAGCAGCTGGACAGTTCCGGAGGCCAACGTCCTGACTTTC. The J gene is TRBJ2-6, the V gene TRBV7-9; a possible D gene is TRBD1 (6 bases). The V and J ends lost 4 bases and 6 bases respectively, with 13 bases between them. The CDR3 covers 15 residues. Germline V gene lookup returns CDR1 SEHNR and CDR2 FQNEAQ (reference sequence).

There are a few counts of this clonotype. This rearrangement joins TRBV5-6 to TRBJ2-5, with D unresolved. Trimming pared 4 bases from V and 5 bases from J, leaving 12 bases between. Germline V gene sequence: CDR1 SGHDT, CDR2 YYEEEE. The CDR3 loop spans 13 amino acids. CDR3 protein: CASSLVASETQYF. In DNA form, the CDR3 reads TGTGCCAGCAGCCTTGTGGCTTCTGAGACCCAGTACTTC.

The chain combines TRBV9 with TRBJ1-1; no firm D call. CDR3 length: 15 residues. V was pared by 0 bases and J by 1 base, with 10 bases between. Germline V gene lookup returns CDR1 SGDLS and CDR2 YYNGEE. Written as DNA, the CDR3 is TGTGCCAGCAGCGTAGTTTTGGGGAGGAACACTGAAGCTTTCTTT. Translated, it gives CASSVVLGRNTEAFF. Variable domain in full (rest from reference TRBV9 and TRBJ1-1): DSGVTQTPKHLITATGQRVTLRCSPRSGDLSVYWYQQSLDQGLQFLIQYYNGEERAKGNILERFSAQQFPDLHSELNLSSLELGDSALYFCASSVVLGRNTEAFFGQGTRLTVV.

This clonotype was found many times. The V call is TRBV6-5, the J call TRBJ2-6, with 8 bases aligning to TRBD1. The length of the CDR3 is 17 residues. Looked up from germline, CDR1 is MNHEY and CDR2 is SVGAGI. After removal of 1 base from V and 0 bases from J, the junction contained 2 bases not matched to a gene. The CDR3 loop reads CASSYLTGDSGANVLTF. CDR3 in DNA: TGTGCCAGCAGTTACTTGACAGGGGACTCTGGGGCCAACGTCCTGACTTTC.

The rearrangement uses TRBV18 and TRBJ2-7, with a weak D call TRBD1 (5 bases). The CDR3 extends over 13 amino acids. The germline V gene encodes CDR1 KGHSH and CDR2 LQKENI. The V end lost 1 base, the J end lost 3 bases, and 7 bases lay between the germline ends. The CDR3 nucleotides read TGTGCCAGCTCACCACAGGGGATCTACGAGCAGTACTTC. It codes for CASSPQGIYEQYF.

This rearrangement joins TRBV7-9 to TRBJ1-2; D gene ambiguous. Trimming removed 2 bases from V and 10 bases from J, with 11 bases in between. Germline CDR1 is SEHNR and CDR2 is FQNEAQ (reference sequence). CDR3 length: 12 residues. The CDR3 DNA is TGTGCCAGCAGCTTAAAAAGTTTCCTCTACACCTTC. Encoded protein: CASSLKSFLYTF.

The V gene is TRBV5-5, the J gene TRBJ1-4, with TRBD1 matching over 9 bases. V lost 4 bases, J lost 12 bases, and 19 bases stayed unmatched. The germline CDR1 and CDR2 sequences are SGHKS and YYEKEE (reference sequence). The CDR3 length is 17 residues. CDR3 nucleotides: TGTGCCAGCAGCGGTGGGCACTGGGACAGGGCGAGTCGGGAACTGTTTTTT. Encoded protein: CASSGGHWDRASRELFF.

This clonotype was detected ten times or more. This chain links TRBV12-3 or TRBV12-4 with TRBJ2-1, with D possibly TRBD2 on 6 matching bases. V was cut by 6 bases and J by 7 bases, with 13 bases left in between. The CDR3 is 13 amino acids. CDR3 nucleotide sequence: TGTGCCAGCAGCTTCGGCGGGGTAAATGAGCAGTTCTTC. The encoded protein is CASSFGGVNEQFF.

The chain links TRBV3-1 to TRBJ2-3, with D uncertain. There are 14 residues in the CDR3. Germline V gene data show CDR1 as LGHDT and CDR2 as YNNKEL (reference sequence). V lost 6 bases to trimming and J lost 2 bases, with 12 bases between them. The CDR3: CASRALQPTDTQYF. The CDR3 nucleotides read TGTGCCAGCAGGGCTTTGCAGCCCACAGATACGCAGTATTTT.

This sequence joins TRBV27 and TRBJ2-7, with 7 bases aligning to TRBD1. Germline V CDR1 and CDR2: MNHEY, SMNVEV (reference sequence). This CDR3 is 15 amino acids long. J lost 6 bases, V lost 1 base, and 9 bases had no gene match. CDR3 coding DNA: TGTGCCAGCAGTTTATTAAACAGGGGCGATAGCGAGCAGTACTTC. Translation: CASSLLNRGDSEQYF.

This chain connects TRBV6-1 to TRBJ2-7; 9 bases agree with TRBD1. CDR1 and CDR2 (germline): MNHNS, SASEGT. The CDR3 is made up of 14 amino acids. Trimming took 7 bases from V and 3 from J; bases not matched to a gene: 7. The CDR3 DNA reads as TGTGCCAGCAATCGGGACAGGGACTTCTACGAGCAGTACTTC. Residues: CASNRDRDFYEQYF.

This chain links TRBV6-5 with TRBJ2-7, with D possibly matching TRBD1 (5 bases). V lost 0 bases and J 7 bases, leaving 16 bases between the germline ends. CDR1 and CDR2 (germline): MNHEY, SVGAGI. The CDR3 extends over 15 amino acids. The CDR3 spells CASSYSPTDPTEQYF. The CDR3 region has the DNA TGTGCCAGCAGTTACTCCCCGACAGACCCTACAGAGCAGTACTTC.

This chain uses TRBV4-3 with TRBJ2-3; D is perhaps TRBD2 (5 bases). The CDR3 sequence is 13 residues long. In germline, CDR1 is LGHNA, CDR2 YSLEER. V was cut by 0 bases and J by 7 bases, with 8 bases left in between. Written as DNA, the CDR3 is TGCGCCAGCAGCCAAGAAACGGGAAATACGCAGTATTTT. Translating gives CASSQETGNTQYF.

Only a few counts were recorded for this clonotype. V usage is TRBV7-8 and J usage is TRBJ2-1; 8 nucleotides line up with TRBD2. The CDR3 sequence is 14 residues long. Looked up from germline, CDR1 is SGHVS and CDR2 is FQNEAQ. Unmatched junction bases numbered 8, after V lost 7 bases and J lost 6 bases. CDR3 region: CASTGTRVPNEQFF. The CDR3 DNA is TGTGCCAGCACCGGGACTAGGGTTCCCAATGAGCAGTTCTTC.

In its sample, this clonotype was seen many times. The chain combines TRBV5-1 with TRBJ2-1; perhaps TRBD1 as D (5 bases). Germline V gene sequence: CDR1 SGHRS, CDR2 YFSETQ. V was shortened by 4 bases and J by 5 bases, with 19 bases between the two germline ends. The CDR3 is 16 amino acids. CDR3 nucleotides: TGCGCCAGCAGCGGGGCGTCCGGCTCTAAGGACAATGAGCAGTTCTTC. Translating it yields CASSGASGSKDNEQFF.

The rearrangement links TRBV5-1 to TRBJ1-1, with D unresolved. CDR1 SGHRS and CDR2 YFSETQ come from the germline V gene. V lost 4 bases, J lost 1 base, and 8 bases lay in between. CDR3 length: 13 residues. CDR3 nucleotide sequence: TGCGCCAGCAGCACTGGAAGGAACACTGAAGCTTTCTTT. Its protein is CASSTGRNTEAFF.

This clonotype was seen a few times. This chain links TRBV7-2 with TRBJ2-3; a possible D gene is TRBD2 (6 bases). V was clipped by 3 bases and J by 4 bases, with 8 bases between them. CDR3 length: 13 amino acids. Germline CDR1 and CDR2: SGHTA and FQGNSA. This chain's CDR3 is CASSFLAPDTQYF. The CDR3 DNA sequence: TGTGCCAGCAGCTTCCTAGCGCCAGATACGCAGTATTTT.